This TCR beta chain was captured by sequencing in a study of T cells in severe cutaneous drug reactions. Study background: Patients were recruited from Taiwan, Thailand and Europe between about 2011 and 2019.

TCR subtype-specific primers in iRepertoire multiplex PCR prepared libraries for bulk and single-cell sequencing. Following a re-call of the multiplex PCR reads, TCRdb has one entry per CDR3 protein and lacks DNA. This repertoire includes just under 550 distinct CDR3 sequences. Study findings and constraints: TRBV12-4 use rose strongly in carbamazepine-induced Stevens-Johnson syndrome or toxic epidermal necrolysis, averaging about 30% in blister cells and approximately 5% in PBMC.

The patients sequenced had a carbamazepine-induced Stevens-Johnson syndrome or toxic epidermal necrolysis reaction. Of note for this clonotype: No antigen is known for it.

The CDR3 has 14 residues. Germline loops: CDR1 SEHNR, CDR2 FQNEAQ (reference sequence). This chain joins TRBV7-9 and TRBJ2-1. The sample consisted of PBMCs. The source of this sequence is a human donor with Stevens-Johnson syndrome, a severe cutaneous drug reaction. CDR3 amino acids: CASSSIRGYNEQFF.